This record concerns one T cell receptor beta chain sequence. As handled by the study authors: Nucleated cell number was recorded as an estimate derived from reference gene primer amplification. The data were produced by immunoSEQ multiplex PCR, yet TCRdb's version contains in-frame clones alone and is incomplete. V, J and clone size are taken as reported in that table, and D and trimming were inferred from the DNA itself. The sample contains a few hundred thousand clones, around 90% of which appear only once. This record comes from a study of blood T cell repertoires in COVID-19. Study-wide background: Researchers got acute and convalescent COVID-19 samples from the United States, Italy and Spain. From T cells, B-cell-depleted T cells, or PBMCs came the material, which was cDNA or gDNA.

The trim removed 4 bases at V and 10 bases at J, leaving 9 bases unmatched. Per germline, CDR1 SNHLY and CDR2 FYNNEI. The CDR3 has 14 residues. The sequence came from a woman aged 40 to 55 who had recovered from COVID-19. Sequenced input: peripheral blood. V and J are TRBV2 and TRBJ2-3, with TRBD1 matching over 9 bases. The CDR3 DNA reads as TGTGCCAGCAGTGGGACAGGGACAGGGACCGCGCAGTATTTT. Protein product: CASSGTGTGTAQYF.